One and the same sample provided the 27 T cell receptor beta chains below, sequenced in a study of cytomegalovirus exposure and HLA in healthy donors. PCR used 60 Vbeta primers and 13 Jbeta primers. The table came from immunoSEQ multiplex PCR; TCRdb's copy has only in-frame clones and leaves some out. The sample lists more than 75,000 clones; roughly 72% were seen once. The sequencing sample was made of PBMCs. Every receptor here comes from a man aged 35-49 years in good health and CMV-seropositive.

This clone has just one count. The rearrangement uses TRBV7-9 and TRBJ2-2; perhaps TRBD1 as D (6 bases). Between the trimmed V and J ends, which lost 2 bases and 6 bases, there was a span of 13 bases. CDR3 length equals 15 residues. Germline V gene lookup returns CDR1 SEHNR and CDR2 FQNEAQ (reference sequence). CDR3 residues: CASSLRGSSAGELFF. As DNA, the CDR3 is TGTGCCAGCAGCTTAAGGGGGAGCTCGGCCGGGGAGCTGTTTTTT. The entire variable domain, with the rest obtained from reference TRBV7-9 and TRBJ2-2, is as follows: DTGVSQNPRHKITKRGQNVTFRCDPISEHNRLYWYRQTLGQGPEFLTYFQNEAQLEKSRLLSDRFSAERPKGSFSTLEIQRTEQGDSAMYLCASSLRGSSAGELFFGEGSRLTVL.

In nucleotides, the CDR3 is TGTGCCATCAGTGGTTCTGACGGGGGTGGGTACGAGCAGTACTTC. Translation gives CAISGSDGGGYEQYF. J is TRBJ2-7 and V is TRBV10-3; D is possibly TRBD2 (6 bases). V was pared by 4 bases and J by 4 bases, with 17 bases between. This CDR3 is 15 amino acids long. Germline CDR1 and CDR2: ENHRY and SYGVKD.

The J gene is TRBJ1-5, the V gene TRBV4-1, with TRBD1 matching 9 bases. The CDR3 runs to 15 residues. Germline lookup yields CDR1 MGHRA and CDR2 YSYEKL. J lost 6 bases, V lost 0 bases, and 3 bases had no gene match. The CDR3 DNA reads TGCGCCAGCAGCCAAGAACAGGGGGCTTCTCAGCCCCAGCATTTT. It specifies CASSQEQGASQPQHF.

The CDR3 region has the DNA TGTGCCAGCAGCCAACAGGGACGGTACGTGGGCGAGGACACTGAAGCTTTCTTT. Protein: CASSQQGRYVGEDTEAFF. The V call is TRBV7-2, the J call TRBJ1-1; the D gene is possibly TRBD1 (6 bases). CDR3 size: 18 residues. CDR1 SGHTA and CDR2 FQGNSA come from the germline V gene. Trimming pared 5 bases from V and 3 bases from J, leaving 25 bases between.

Note on this clone: Other DNA sequences in this sample translate to the same CDR3. This chain links TRBV6-5 with TRBJ1-2; D may be TRBD1 (5 bases). The CDR3 spans 14 residues. V was cut by 2 bases and J by 0 bases, with 7 bases left in between. Germline assignment: CDR1 MNHEY and CDR2 SVGAGI. The DNA for the CDR3 is TGTGCCAGCAGTTACAGGGGTACTAACTATGGCTACACCTTC. It specifies CASSYRGTNYGYTF.

The gene calls are TRBV5-1 and TRBJ1-1; TRBD1 aligns across 7 bases. The CDR3 has 14 residues. Germline assignment: CDR1 SGHRS and CDR2 YFSETQ. J lost 0 bases, V lost 3 bases, and 2 bases had no gene match. CDR3 loop: CASSSQGMNTEAFF. The CDR3 nucleotides read TGCGCCAGCAGCTCACAGGGGATGAACACTGAAGCTTTCTTT.

The rearrangement links TRBV7-8 to TRBJ1-1; no clear D. Germline V gives CDR1 SGHVS, CDR2 FQNEAQ. The V gene lost 5 bases and the J gene lost 0 bases, with 19 bases spanning the gap. This CDR3 has 17 amino acids. This CDR3 is CASSLAAQKLMNTEAFF. Here the CDR3 DNA reads TGTGCCAGCAGCCTCGCCGCCCAGAAATTAATGAACACTGAAGCTTTCTTT.

This chain connects TRBV30 to TRBJ2-7; 13 positions match TRBD2. Trimming at V came to 1 base and at J to 5 bases, leaving 5 bases not matched to a gene. Germline V gives CDR1 GTSNPN, CDR2 SVGIG (reference sequence). CDR3 length: 15 residues. DNA for the CDR3: TGTGCCTGGAGTGAGCCGGGACTAGCGGGACACGAGCAGTACTTC. As protein: CAWSEPGLAGHEQYF.

This clone was counted a single time. This chain connects TRBV28 to TRBJ1-2; unclear D gene. The CDR3 extends over 14 amino acids. The germline V gene encodes CDR1 MDHEN and CDR2 SYDVKM. The V end was cut by 6 bases, the J end by 4 bases, with 15 bases between. The chain's CDR3 is CASSVTFTSYGYTF. The CDR3 DNA follows: TGTGCCAGCAGCGTCACGTTCACCAGCTATGGCTACACCTTC.

The rearrangement uses TRBV4-1 and TRBJ2-7; D is ambiguous. The germline V and J ends were trimmed by 0 bases and 2 bases, with 2 bases remaining between them. The V gene's germline CDR1 is MGHRA and CDR2 YSYEKL. The CDR3 has 12 residues. The CDR3 bases are TGCGCCAGCAGCCAAGATACCTACGAGCAGTACTTC. Protein sequence: CASSQDTYEQYF.

The chain is built from TRBV4-3 and TRBJ2-5; 8 bases are shared with TRBD1. Trimming at V came to 4 bases and at J to 1 base, leaving 2 bases not matched to a gene. There are 14 residues in the CDR3. Germline CDR1 reads LGHNA; CDR2 reads YSLEER. This CDR3 is CASSLQGAQETQYF. The CDR3 bases are TGCGCCAGCAGCCTTCAGGGGGCCCAAGAGACCCAGTACTTC.

The chain has TRBV5-4 and TRBJ1-2; 7 positions match TRBD1. The CDR3 totals 16 residues. The ends lost 0 bases at V and 4 bases at J; junction bases unmatched: 9. Looked up from germline, CDR1 is SGHNT and CDR2 is YYREEE (reference sequence). CDR3 DNA sequence: TGTGCCAGCAGCTTGGCTTACGACAGGGAGATCTATGGCTACACCTTC. Translated, it gives CASSLAYDREIYGYTF.

This clone was seen only a few times. The chain recombines TRBV10-3 with TRBJ1-1, with D perhaps TRBD1 (6 bases). Between the trimmed V and J ends, which lost 6 bases and 7 bases, there was a span of 15 bases. Germline CDR1 ENHRY, CDR2 SYGVKD. The CDR3 spans 13 residues. Written as DNA, the CDR3 is TGTGCCATCAGGTCAGTCGGACAGAGTGAAGCTTTCTTT. Its protein product is CAIRSVGQSEAFF.

V is TRBV18 and J is TRBJ2-3; 9 positions agree with TRBD2. Losses at the gene ends were 2 bases for V and 3 bases for J; bases not matched to a gene: 3. From germline, CDR1 is KGHSH and CDR2 LQKENI. The CDR3 is 15 residues long. The CDR3 region has the DNA TGTGCCAGCTCACCAGTAGCGGGGGCAACAGATACGCAGTATTTT. Its translation is CASSPVAGATDTQYF.

The chain employs TRBV11-2 and TRBJ2-5; tentative D call: TRBD2 (5 bases). V lost 1 base and J 3 bases, leaving 6 bases between the germline ends. The CDR3 has 13 amino acids. Germline V gene sequence: CDR1 SGHAT, CDR2 FQNNGV. The CDR3 bases are TGTGCCAGCAGCTTAGGGGAGAAAGAGACCCAGTACTTC. It translates to CASSLGEKETQYF.

This clone was counted only a few times. CDR3 amino acids: CASSSSQGGDTQYF. DNA for the CDR3: TGTGCCAGCAGTTCTTCCCAAGGAGGAGATACGCAGTATTTT. V is TRBV6-6 and J is TRBJ2-3, with D perhaps TRBD2 (5 bases). The germline gives CDR1 MNHNY, CDR2 SVGAGI (reference sequence). V was cut by 4 bases and J by 5 bases, with 13 bases left in between. The CDR3 totals 14 residues.

The chain has TRBV10-3 and TRBJ1-5; D is undetermined. V dropped 8 bases and J dropped 5 bases, with 13 bases sitting between them. The germline V gene has CDR1 ENHRY and CDR2 SYGVKD. CDR3 length: 13 amino acids. The CDR3 region is CAIGLSGDQPQHF. The DNA for the CDR3 is TGTGCCATCGGCCTTTCGGGAGATCAGCCCCAGCATTTT.

V gene TRBV4-1 combines with J gene TRBJ1-5; TRBD1 agrees at 8 bases. The CDR3 totals 17 residues. Per the germline V gene, CDR1 is MGHRA and CDR2 is YSYEKL. V was pared by 1 base and J by 4 bases, with 9 bases of the junction left unmatched. The CDR3: CASSQAPARGPNQPQHF. The CDR3 nucleotides are TGCGCCAGCAGCCAAGCCCCGGCCAGGGGGCCTAATCAGCCCCAGCATTTT.

The CDR3 DNA is TGTGCCAGCAGCGCCGGGACAGCTCTATTGTACGAGCAGTACTTC. This translates into CASSAGTALLYEQYF. The chain has TRBV9 and TRBJ2-7, with 7 bases identical to TRBD1. The germline gives CDR1 SGDLS, CDR2 YYNGEE. The junction had 10 bases not matched to a gene; V was cut back by 3 bases and J by 4 bases. The CDR3 runs to 15 residues.

The sample holds a few counts of this clone. This chain uses TRBV28 with TRBJ2-3, with 13 bases matching TRBD2. The CDR3 has 17 residues. V lost 6 bases to trimming and J lost 0 bases; unmatched junction nucleotides: 6. CDR1 is MDHEN, CDR2 SYDVKM, per germline. The CDR3 bases are TGTGCCAGCAGCCCGGGACTAGCGGGGTTTAGCACAGATACGCAGTATTTT. Translating gives CASSPGLAGFSTDTQYF.

Turning to this clone: Other DNA sequences in this sample translate to the same CDR3. The chain has TRBV7-3 and TRBJ1-2, with D unclear. The V end lost 1 base, the J end lost 7 bases, and 22 bases lay between the germline ends. Germline-derived CDR1 and CDR2 are SGHTA and FQGTGA. The CDR3 is 17 amino acids. This CDR3 reads CASSLILSETRSGGYTF. The DNA of the CDR3 is TGTGCCAGCAGCTTAATTCTCTCCGAGACCCGGTCGGGTGGCTACACCTTC.

This chain joins TRBV14 and TRBJ2-3; TRBD2 matches 9 bases. Trimming cost V 6 bases and J 2 bases; bases outside gene matches: 6. The CDR3 consists of 15 residues. Per germline, CDR1 SGHDN and CDR2 FVKESK. The CDR3 loop reads CASRLSGRPTDTQYF. The CDR3 coding sequence is TGTGCCAGCAGGTTGAGCGGGAGGCCCACAGATACGCAGTATTTT. The variable domain in full, completed from reference TRBV14 and TRBJ2-3, reads EAGVTQFPSHSVIEKGQTVTLRCDPISGHDNLYWYRRVMGKEIKFLLHFVKESKQDESGMPNNRFLAERTGGTYSTLKVQPAELEDSGVYFCASRLSGRPTDTQYFGPGTRLTVL.

The chain joins TRBV9 to TRBJ2-1; 15 positions agree with TRBD2. Germline V CDR1 and CDR2: SGDLS, YYNGEE. The CDR3 contains 18 residues. V lost 3 bases and J lost 1; bases outside the gene matches: 5. The CDR3 reads CASSGGLAGGLSYNEQFF. CDR3 sequence (DNA): TGTGCCAGCAGCGGGGGACTAGCGGGGGGCCTTTCCTACAATGAGCAGTTCTTC.

This clone was seen more than once but under ten times. The chain combines TRBV4-1 with TRBJ2-2; D call uncertain. Trimming removed 0 bases from V and 7 bases from J, with 3 bases in between. Germline CDR1 reads MGHRA; CDR2 reads YSYEKL. The CDR3 extends over 12 amino acids. Written as DNA, the CDR3 is TGCGCCAGCAGCCAAGAGTACGGGGAGCTGTTTTTT. Protein: CASSQEYGELFF.

V and J are TRBV11-2 and TRBJ1-3; 9 bases match TRBD1. The CDR3 is 16 residues long. With 5 bases clipped from V and 4 bases from J, the junction kept 9 bases outside the gene matches. Germline loops: CDR1 SGHAT, CDR2 FQNNGV. The CDR3 sequence is CASSPRPGQGGNTIYF. CDR3 nucleotide sequence: TGTGCCAGCAGCCCTCGACCGGGACAGGGCGGAAACACCATATATTTT.

The V call is TRBV7-8, the J call TRBJ1-5, with D tentatively TRBD1 (5 bases). The germline CDR1 and CDR2 sequences are SGHVS and FQNEAQ. CDR3 length: 13 residues. With 2 bases removed from V and 6 bases from J, the gap between germline ends came to 8 bases. The CDR3 nucleotides read TGTGCCAGCAGCTTACAGGGTAGTCAGCCCCAGCATTTT. Translation: CASSLQGSQPQHF.

The J gene is TRBJ2-2, the V gene TRBV5-1; the match to TRBD1 covers 7 bases. Looked up from germline, CDR1 is SGHRS and CDR2 is YFSETQ. V shed 3 bases, J shed 3 bases, and the junction held 5 bases outside the gene matches. The CDR3 contains 15 residues. CDR3 region: CASSSTGLDTGELFF. The CDR3 nucleotides are TGCGCCAGCAGCTCGACAGGGCTGGACACCGGGGAGCTGTTTTTT.